This TCR beta chain derives from a study of blood T cell repertoires in COVID-19. The wider study: The origin of the acute and convalescent COVID-19 samples was the United States, Italy and Spain. PBMCs, B-cell-depleted T cells, or T cells were the source of the cDNA or gDNA that made up the material.

In the study's own analysis: Counts of nucleated cells, estimated from reference gene primer amplification, were obtained. Here immunoSEQ multiplex PCR was the method, and the copy in TCRdb shows in-frame clones only, minus some. For V, J and clone size, that table is used; D and trimming come from the DNA. This sample carries 50,000 or so clones, 75% to 85% of them seen once, and the ten largest clones take 7% to 8.5%. The J segment lost 7 bases and the V segment lost 6 bases, leaving 6 bases of the junction unmatched. Germline V gene data show CDR1 as SQVTM and CDR2 as ANQGSEA. There are 13 residues in the CDR3.

Specimen: peripheral blood. The sequence derives from a middle-aged man with acute or convalescent COVID-19. The chain employs TRBV29-1 and TRBJ1-6, with 7 bases lining up with TRBD1. This CDR3 is CSVSTGINSPLHF. As DNA, the CDR3 is TGCAGCGTCTCGACAGGGATAAATTCACCCCTCCACTTT.